This T cell receptor beta chain is drawn from a study of Ad26.COV2.S vaccination and SARS-CoV-2 variants. Study results and caveats: Placebo and vaccine recipients had non-spike TCR breadth that was similar.

Treatment specified: 15 to 20 received Ad26.COV2.S at low or high dose, single or two shots; several received placebo; per-sample allocation not given. Sampling occurred on day 63 after the first vaccine or placebo injection. Clones were sequenced by immunoSEQ multiplex PCR, and TCRdb holds only the in-frame ones, with some missing. The table lists 320,000 or so clones, 90% of them singletons, with about 5% in the top ten. Details on this clone: Its antigen is still unknown.

The TCR was taken from a person aged 18 to 65 who received the Ad26.COV2.S COVID-19 vaccine or a placebo. Material: peripheral blood, obtained in a trial of Ad26.COV2.S vaccine versus placebo.

CDR3 nucleotide sequence: TGCGCCAGCAGCCAAGATGCGGGAGAAGGAGAGACCCAGTACTTC. Protein product: CASSQDAGEGETQYF. The chain combines TRBV4-3 with TRBJ2-5; 7 positions match TRBD2. With 0 bases clipped from V and 4 bases from J, the junction kept 5 bases outside the gene matches. Germline assignment: CDR1 LGHNA and CDR2 YSLEER. This CDR3 region has 15 residues.